Described below is a single T cell receptor (beta chain) sequence and its context. The antigen remains undetermined. PCR employed 60 Vbeta and 13 Jbeta primers. The method was immunoSEQ multiplex PCR; TCRdb's version includes in-frame clones alone and lacks a portion of them. The repertoire holds fewer than 130,000 clones, with 86% as singletons. The source of the sample is a study of cytomegalovirus exposure and HLA in healthy donors. Study-level points and caveats: Reported performance of the classifier showed diagnosis of cytomegalovirus status with high specificity and sensitivity.

Sequenced: PBMCs. The origin of this receptor is a man aged 40-55 years in good health and CMV-seronegative.

In DNA form, the CDR3 reads TGTGCCAGTAGCCAAGGGTCGACAGGGGATTCACCCCTCCACTTT. It is translated as CASSQGSTGDSPLHF. The rearrangement links TRBV19 to TRBJ1-6; TRBD1 matches 8 bases. The trim removed 6 bases at V and 8 bases at J, leaving 9 bases unmatched. Germline assignment: CDR1 LNHDA and CDR2 SQIVND (reference sequence). This CDR3 contains 15 residues.